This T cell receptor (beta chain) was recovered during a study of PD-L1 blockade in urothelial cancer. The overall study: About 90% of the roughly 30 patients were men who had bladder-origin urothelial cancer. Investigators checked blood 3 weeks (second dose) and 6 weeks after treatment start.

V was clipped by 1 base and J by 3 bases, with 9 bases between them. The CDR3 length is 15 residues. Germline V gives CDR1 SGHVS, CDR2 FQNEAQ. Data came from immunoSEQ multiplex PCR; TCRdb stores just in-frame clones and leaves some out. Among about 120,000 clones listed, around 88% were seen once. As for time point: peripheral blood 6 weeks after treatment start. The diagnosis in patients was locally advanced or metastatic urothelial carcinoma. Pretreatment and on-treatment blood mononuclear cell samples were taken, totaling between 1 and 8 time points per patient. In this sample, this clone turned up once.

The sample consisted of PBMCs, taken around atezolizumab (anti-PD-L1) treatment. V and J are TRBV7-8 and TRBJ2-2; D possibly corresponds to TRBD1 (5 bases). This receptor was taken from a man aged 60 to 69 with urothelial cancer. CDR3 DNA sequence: TGTGCCAGCAGCTTAGATGGCAGGGACACCGGGGAGCTGTTTTTT. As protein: CASSLDGRDTGELFF.